This T cell receptor (beta chain) was captured in a study of blood T cells in healthy people across ages. Study overall: Through template switching, about one barcoded beta molecule was captured per two T cells, as measured in model experiments.

A J-beta primer mix and a sample-barcoded 5' primer were used in a second PCR of roughly 6 to 11 cycles. In TCRdb, the 5' RACE reads were re-called with MiXCR into one record per CDR3 protein. This repertoire shows some 900,000 distinct CDR3 sequences, around 26% found once; its top ten account for roughly 17%. Germline V gives CDR1 MNHNY, CDR2 SVGAGI (reference sequence). The CDR3 spans 14 residues. With 2 bases removed from V and 2 bases from J, the gap between germline ends came to 9 bases. The draw of peripheral blood yielded around 9.6 milliliters from each donor. The authors isolated at least 6 million PBMCs per sample.

The chain links TRBV6-6 to TRBJ2-5; D unclear. Material for sequencing was blood. The sequence came from a woman over 75 in good health. The CDR3 reads CASSYLKGQETQYF. In DNA, the CDR3 is TGTGCCAGCAGTTACCTGAAGGGACAAGAGACCCAGTACTTC.